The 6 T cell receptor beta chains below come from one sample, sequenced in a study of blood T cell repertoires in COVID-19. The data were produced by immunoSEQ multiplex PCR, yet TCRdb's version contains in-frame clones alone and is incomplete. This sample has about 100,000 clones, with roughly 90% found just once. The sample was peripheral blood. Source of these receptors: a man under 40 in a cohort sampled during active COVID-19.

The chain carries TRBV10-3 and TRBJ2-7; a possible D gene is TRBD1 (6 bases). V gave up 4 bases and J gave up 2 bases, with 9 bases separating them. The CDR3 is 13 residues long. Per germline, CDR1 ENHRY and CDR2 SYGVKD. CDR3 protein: CAISGTDTYEQYF. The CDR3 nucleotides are TGTGCCATCAGTGGGACAGATACCTACGAGCAGTACTTC.

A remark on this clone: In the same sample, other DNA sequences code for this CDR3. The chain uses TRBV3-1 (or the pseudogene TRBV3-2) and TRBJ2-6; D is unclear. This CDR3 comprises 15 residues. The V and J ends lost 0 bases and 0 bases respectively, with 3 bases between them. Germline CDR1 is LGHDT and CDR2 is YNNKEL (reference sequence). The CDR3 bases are TGTGCCAGCAGCCAAGATAGCTCTGGGGCCAACGTCCTGACTTTC. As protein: CASSQDSSGANVLTF.

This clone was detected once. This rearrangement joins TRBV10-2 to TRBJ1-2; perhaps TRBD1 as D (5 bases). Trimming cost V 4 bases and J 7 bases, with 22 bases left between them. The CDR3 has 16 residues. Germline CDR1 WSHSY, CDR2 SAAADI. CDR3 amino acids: CASSGRLGLPTGGYTF. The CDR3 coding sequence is TGCGCCAGCAGTGGTCGATTGGGACTGCCAACGGGTGGCTACACCTTC.

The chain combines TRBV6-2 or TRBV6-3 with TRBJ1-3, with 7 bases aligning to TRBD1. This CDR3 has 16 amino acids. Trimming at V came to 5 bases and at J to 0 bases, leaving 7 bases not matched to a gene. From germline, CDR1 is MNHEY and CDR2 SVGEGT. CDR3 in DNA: TGTGCCAGCAGTCGGGACAGCCCCAACTCTGGAAACACCATATATTTT. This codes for CASSRDSPNSGNTIYF.

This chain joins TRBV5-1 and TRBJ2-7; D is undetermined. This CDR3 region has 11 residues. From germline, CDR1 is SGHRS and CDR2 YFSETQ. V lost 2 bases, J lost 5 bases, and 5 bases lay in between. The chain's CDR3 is CASSFSHEQYF. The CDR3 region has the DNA TGCGCCAGCAGCTTTTCTCACGAGCAGTACTTC.

The chain's CDR3 is CASSPLQGGETDTQYF. The CDR3 coding sequence is TGTGCCAGCAGCCCACTACAGGGTGGAGAAACAGATACGCAGTATTTT. The gene calls are TRBV7-8 and TRBJ2-3; possible D gene TRBD1, 6 bases. The CDR3 consists of 16 residues. Trimming cost V 5 bases and J 3 bases, with 18 bases left between them. Germline values: CDR1 SGHVS, CDR2 FQNEAQ.